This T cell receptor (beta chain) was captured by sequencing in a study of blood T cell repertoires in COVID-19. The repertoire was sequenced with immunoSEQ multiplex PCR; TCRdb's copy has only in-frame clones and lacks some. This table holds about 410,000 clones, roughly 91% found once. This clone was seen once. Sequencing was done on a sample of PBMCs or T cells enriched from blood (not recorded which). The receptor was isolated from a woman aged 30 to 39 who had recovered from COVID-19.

As DNA, the CDR3 is TGTGCCAGCAGCTTACCTAAAAATACCGTGGGACATAAACTCCAGGGCTACACCTTC. Translated, it gives CASSLPKNTVGHKLQGYTF. This chain connects TRBV7-2 to TRBJ1-2; a weak D match, TRBD1 (6 bases). CDR1 and CDR2 (germline): SGHTA, FQGNSA. With 2 bases removed from V and 8 bases from J, the gap between germline ends came to 30 bases. This CDR3 has 19 residues.